A single T cell receptor (beta chain) is shown here with its context. The antigen is not known. This specimen comes from a study of T cell responses to AZD1222 COVID-19 vaccine. Study-level findings and limits: Clonal diversity was possibly underestimated; the donors were predominantly white British and more often female.

This CDR3 has 16 residues. Germline lookup yields CDR1 LNHDA and CDR2 SQIVND (reference sequence). The V segment lost 3 bases and the J segment 3 bases; nucleotides outside the gene matches: 10. TCRdb's copy holds only in-frame clones and misses some; the assay was immunoSEQ multiplex PCR. Of roughly 180,000 clones in the sample, around 90% were seen once. The sequence was obtained from an adult who received the AZD1222 COVID-19 vaccine. The input for sequencing was peripheral blood, taken 28 days after the second AZD1222 dose. This chain connects TRBV19 to TRBJ1-1; 7 positions match TRBD1. The CDR3 DNA is TGTGCCAGTAGTATCGGCAGGGGGTCCGTTCACACTGAAGCTTTCTTT. Encoded protein: CASSIGRGSVHTEAFF. The full variable domain, completed using reference TRBV19 and TRBJ1-1, is DGGITQSPKYLFRKEGQNVTLSCEQNLNHDAMYWYRQDPGQGLRLIYYSQIVNDFQKGDIAEGYSVSREKKESFPLTVTSAQKNPTAFYLCASSIGRGSVHTEAFFGQGTRLTVV.